This T cell receptor beta chain appears in the sequencing data of a study of blood T cell repertoires in COVID-19. Across the whole study: The United States, Italy and Spain were the sources of the acute and convalescent COVID-19 samples. The analysed material was cDNA or gDNA that came from T cells, B-cell-depleted T cells, or PBMCs.

The length of the CDR3 is 14 residues. Trimming left V 2 bases short and J 2 bases short, with 10 bases between. CDR1 MNHEY and CDR2 SVGAGI come from the germline V gene. Under the authors' procedure: Reference gene primer amplification yielded estimated nucleated cell counts. Data came from immunoSEQ multiplex PCR; TCRdb stores just in-frame clones and leaves some out. V, J and clone size are taken as reported in that table, and D and trimming were inferred from the DNA itself. The sample records around 250,000 clones, around 83% being singletons. Sample: peripheral blood. The receptor's source is a woman younger than 30 with acute or convalescent COVID-19. The V and J genes are TRBV6-5 and TRBJ2-7, with D hard to call. The CDR3 DNA reads as TGTGCCAGCAGTTACGTCCCGGGTACCTACGAGCAGTACTTC. Translation: CASSYVPGTYEQYF.